This TCR beta chain was profiled in a study of post-analysis software for immune sequencing data. Study-wide findings and caveats: In patients, TRBV5-6, TRBV5-1 and TRBV20-1 belonged to four or five TRBV segments found more frequently than in controls.

CDR3 length: 17 residues. The junction had 12 bases not matched to a gene; V was cut back by 4 bases and J by 2 bases. Germline lookup yields CDR1 MGHRA and CDR2 YSYEKL. Turning to this clonotype: Its specificity is not known.

Unique molecular identifiers were built into the TCR beta cDNA libraries. TCRdb called the PCR reads again in MiXCR, with one record for every CDR3 protein. This sample yields hundreds of thousands of distinct CDR3 sequences, of which about 57% are seen a single time; around 4.5% belongs to the top ten. The sequence came from a girl aged 5-17 years with multiple sclerosis. Sequencing was performed on blood. The chain recombines TRBV4-1 with TRBJ2-3; 7 bases fit TRBD2. CDR3 coding DNA: TGCGCCAGCAGCCGAGGCTGGGCGGGGGAATTCACAGATACGCAGTATTTT. Amino acid sequence: CASSRGWAGEFTDTQYF.